The clone carrying this T cell receptor (beta chain) was counted only a few times. This sample is drawn from a study of blood T cell repertoires in COVID-19. Whole-study context: From T cells, B-cell-depleted T cells, or PBMCs came the material, which was cDNA or gDNA.

Original analysis: Reference gene primers were amplified, and this amplification served to estimate nucleated cell counts. Method: immunoSEQ multiplex PCR; TCRdb's copy keeps in-frame clones and lacks some. V, J and clone size are those of that table, while D and trimming were read from the DNA. The top ten hold less than 6% of the sample, which has a few hundred thousand clones, roughly 85% seen once. Membership in each cohort depended on participant-reported clinical history. V lost 3 bases and J lost 0, with 12 bases in between. The CDR3 has 15 residues. Looked up from germline, CDR1 is SGHNT and CDR2 is YYREEE (reference sequence).

The clonotype was recovered from a woman under 40 who had recovered from COVID-19. Sequenced sample: PBMCs or T cells enriched from blood (not recorded which). This chain uses TRBV5-4 with TRBJ1-1; no clear D. The CDR3 spells CASSYNTEMNTEAFF. CDR3 DNA sequence: TGTGCCAGCAGCTACAACACGGAGATGAACACTGAAGCTTTCTTT.